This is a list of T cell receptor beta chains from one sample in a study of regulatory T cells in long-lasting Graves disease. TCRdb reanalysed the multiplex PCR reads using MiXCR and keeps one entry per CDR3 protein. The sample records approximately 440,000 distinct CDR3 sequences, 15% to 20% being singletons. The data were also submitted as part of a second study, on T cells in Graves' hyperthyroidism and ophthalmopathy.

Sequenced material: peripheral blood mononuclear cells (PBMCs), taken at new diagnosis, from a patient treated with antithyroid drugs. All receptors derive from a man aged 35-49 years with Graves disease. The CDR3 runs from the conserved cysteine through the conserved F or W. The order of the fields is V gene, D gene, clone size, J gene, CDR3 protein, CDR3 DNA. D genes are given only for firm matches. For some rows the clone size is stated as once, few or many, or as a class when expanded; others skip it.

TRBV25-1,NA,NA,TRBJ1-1,CASSVKGVRF,TGTGCCAGCAGTGTAAAGGGGGTTAGGTTT
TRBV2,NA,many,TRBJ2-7,CASSGYEQYF,TGTGCCAGCAGCGGCTACGAGCAGTACTTC
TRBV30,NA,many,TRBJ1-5,CAWGRSNQPQHF,TGTGCCTGGGGCCGGAGCAATCAGCCCCAGCATTTT
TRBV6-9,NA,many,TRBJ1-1,CASSYRRVADTEAFF,TGTGCCAGCAGTTACCGCCGGGTGGCCGACACTGAAGCTTTCTTT
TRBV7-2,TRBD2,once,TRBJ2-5,CASSLLAGPQETQYF,TGTGCCAGCAGCTTACTAGCGGGGCCCCAAGAGACCCAGTACTTC
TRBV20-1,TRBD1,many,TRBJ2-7,CSARDFGTGGLGEQYF,TGCAGTGCTAGAGATTTCGGGACAGGGGGACTGGGCGAGCAGTACTTC
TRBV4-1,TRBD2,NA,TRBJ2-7,CASSPRVWTSGPYEQYF,TGTGCCAGCAGCCCGAGGGTATGGACTAGCGGACCCTACGAGCAGTACTTC
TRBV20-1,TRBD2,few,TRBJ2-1,CSAREVAGGSSAEQFF,TGCAGTGCTAGGGAGGTGGCGGGAGGATCCTCCGCTGAGCAGTTCTTC
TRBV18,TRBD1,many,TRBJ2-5,CASSPLAGTAQETQYF,TGTGCCAGCTCACCATTAGCCGGGACAGCCCAAGAGACCCAGTACTTC
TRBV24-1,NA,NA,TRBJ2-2,CATSDPDTGELFF,TGTGCCACCAGTGATCCGGACACCGGGGAGCTGTTTTTT
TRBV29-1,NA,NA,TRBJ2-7,CSVGQGYNQQYF,TGCAGCGTTGGGCAGGGGTATAATCAGCAGTACTTC
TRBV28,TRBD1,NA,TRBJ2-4,CASRPGQGAGNIQYF,TGTGCCAGCAGACCGGGACAGGGGGCGGGAAACATTCAGTACTTC
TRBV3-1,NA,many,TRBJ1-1,CASSQEIVAAQAFF,TGTGCCAGCAGCCAAGAGATAGTGGCAGCGCAAGCTTTCTTT
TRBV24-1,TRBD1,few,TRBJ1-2,CATSDSGGRDYGYTF,TGTGCCACCAGTGATTCAGGGGGCAGGGACTATGGCTACACCTTC
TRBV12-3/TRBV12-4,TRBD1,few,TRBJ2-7,CASSSRQGLVYEQYF,TGTGCCAGCAGTTCGCGACAGGGTTTGGTTTACGAGCAGTACTTC
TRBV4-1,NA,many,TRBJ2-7,CASSLDTTRSYEQYF,TGCGCCAGCAGCCTCGATACTACCCGCTCCTACGAGCAGTACTTC
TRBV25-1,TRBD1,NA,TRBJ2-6,CASSGGRGGSGANVLTF,TGTGCCAGCAGTGGGGGACGAGGGGGCTCCGGGGCCAACGTCCTGACTTTC
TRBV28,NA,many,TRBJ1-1,CAVAAGAMNTEAFF,TGTGCCGTCGCTGCGGGGGCAATGAACACTGAAGCTTTCTTT
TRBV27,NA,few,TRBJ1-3,CASSFTGSAGNTIYF,TGTGCCAGCAGTTTCACAGGTAGTGCTGGAAACACCATATATTTT
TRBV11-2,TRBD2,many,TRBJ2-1,CASSLESGAYNEQFF,TGTGCCAGCAGCTTAGAAAGCGGGGCCTACAATGAGCAGTTCTTC
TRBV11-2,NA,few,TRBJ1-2,CASSSRDLYGYTF,TGTGCCAGCAGCTCCCGGGACCTCTATGGCTACACCTTC
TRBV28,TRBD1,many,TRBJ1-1,CASSFLDRGAFF,TGTGCCAGCAGTTTCCTCGACAGGGGAGCTTTCTTT
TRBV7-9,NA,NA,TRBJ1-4,CASSFSTKNEKLFF,TGTGCCAGCAGCTTTAGTACCAAGAATGAAAAACTGTTTTTT
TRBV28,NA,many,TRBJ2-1,CASSLGSKEEQFF,TGTGCCAGCAGTTTGGGGTCGAAAGAAGAGCAGTTCTTC
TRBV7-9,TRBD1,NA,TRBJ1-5,CASSSWDSNSNQPQHF,TGTGCCAGCAGCTCCTGGGACAGTAATAGCAATCAGCCCCAGCATTTT
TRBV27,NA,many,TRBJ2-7,CASSRRVLGDEQYF,TGTGCCAGCAGCAGACGGGTTCTTGGTGACGAGCAGTACTTC
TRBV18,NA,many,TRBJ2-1,CASWALGLGHPNEQFF,TGTGCCAGCTGGGCCCTCGGTTTGGGGCACCCTAATGAGCAGTTCTTC
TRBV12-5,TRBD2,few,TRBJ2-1,CASGWGLAGGSYNEQFF,TGTGCTAGTGGTTGGGGACTAGCGGGAGGTTCCTACAATGAGCAGTTCTTC